These 30 T cell receptor beta chains share one sample of origin, sequenced in a study of control samples from healthy donors and cancer patients. Clones were read by immunoSEQ multiplex PCR, and TCRdb kept only the in-frame ones, dropping some. The sample yields about 170,000 clones, under 95% seen once. The sample comprised blood. These TCRs come from a woman aged 18 to 35 in good health.

Here the CDR3 reads CASSQRRGALTDTQYF. The CDR3 bases are TGTGCCAGCAGTCAACGAAGGGGGGCCCTCACAGATACGCAGTATTTT. The rearrangement links TRBV6-6 to TRBJ2-3; D possibly uses TRBD1 or TRBD2 (6 bases each). The CDR3 is made up of 16 amino acids. The germline V and J ends were trimmed by 5 bases and 2 bases, with 17 bases remaining between them. Germline V gives CDR1 MNHNY, CDR2 SVGAGI (reference sequence).

This clone was detected only a few times. The chain employs TRBV3-1 (or the pseudogene TRBV3-2) and TRBJ2-1; 9 bases map to TRBD1. The trim removed 3 bases at V and 1 base at J, leaving 4 bases unmatched. The CDR3 sequence is 16 residues long. The germline V gene has CDR1 LGHDT and CDR2 YNNKEL (reference sequence). DNA of the CDR3: TGTGCCAGCAGCCAGGGACAGGGCCTATCCTACAATGAGCAGTTCTTC. The encoded protein is CASSQGQGLSYNEQFF.

The gene calls are TRBV18 and TRBJ1-1, with D tentatively TRBD1 (6 bases). The V gene's germline CDR1 is KGHSH and CDR2 LQKENI. V shed 3 bases and J shed 1 base, with 9 bases lying between them. This CDR3 is built from 14 residues. This CDR3 reads CASSPLDRNTEAFF. CDR3 sequence (DNA): TGTGCCAGCTCACCTTTGGACAGGAACACTGAAGCTTTCTTT.

The chain couples TRBV6-1 to TRBJ2-3; D gene uncertain. Germline V lookup: CDR1 MNHNS, CDR2 SASEGT. This CDR3 is 13 amino acids long. Trimming cost V 1 base and J 8 bases, with 10 bases left between them. CDR3 sequence (DNA): TGTGCCAGCAGTGAAGGGCCCGGACGTACGCAGTATTTT. Translating it yields CASSEGPGRTQYF.

This chain connects TRBV28 to TRBJ1-2; D remains unclear. There are 12 residues in the CDR3. The germline V gene encodes CDR1 MDHEN and CDR2 SYDVKM. V lost 6 bases, J lost 4 bases, and 9 bases lay in between. CDR3: CASRERSYGYTF. CDR3 DNA: TGTGCCAGCAGGGAGAGGAGCTATGGCTACACCTTC.

The rearrangement links TRBV5-8 to TRBJ1-1; D is perhaps TRBD1 (5 bases). This CDR3 comprises 14 residues. V lost 5 bases and J 2 bases, leaving 13 bases between the germline ends. Germline V CDR1 and CDR2: SGHTS, YDEGEE. The DNA for the CDR3 is TGTGCCAGCAGTTCCGGGACGGCTAACACTGAAGCTTTCTTT. Protein: CASSSGTANTEAFF.

V is TRBV5-1 and J is TRBJ1-1; D is undetermined. Looked up from germline, CDR1 is SGHRS and CDR2 is YFSETQ. V was cut by 4 bases and J by 3 bases, with 13 bases left in between. The CDR3 has 14 amino acids. The CDR3 DNA reads TGCGCCAGCAGCCCTGAACCCGGCTACACTGAAGCTTTCTTT. It codes for CASSPEPGYTEAFF.

V and J are TRBV28 and TRBJ2-5; 7 bases agree with TRBD2. Germline assignment: CDR1 MDHEN and CDR2 SYDVKM. The CDR3 runs to 17 residues. The trim removed 4 bases at V and 2 bases at J, leaving 13 bases unmatched. The CDR3 protein is CASSSASLAGTQETQYF. The CDR3, as DNA: TGTGCCAGCAGTTCAGCAAGCTTAGCGGGCACGCAAGAGACCCAGTACTTC.

Only a few counts were recorded for this clone. The chain combines TRBV30 with TRBJ1-5; perhaps TRBD1 as D (6 bases). Germline loops: CDR1 GTSNPN, CDR2 SVGIG (reference sequence). The V gene lost 3 bases and the J gene lost 6 bases, with 33 bases spanning the gap. CDR3 length equals 20 residues. CDR3: CAWSKYIPTRDTCWCQPQHF. CDR3 DNA: TGTGCCTGGAGCAAATATATACCTACCCGGGACACCTGCTGGTGTCAGCCCCAGCATTTT.

The chain combines TRBV27 with TRBJ2-7, with TRBD2 matching 13 bases. Trimming removed 5 bases from V and 2 bases from J; junction bases left unmatched: 3. CDR3 size: 15 residues. From germline, CDR1 is MNHEY and CDR2 SMNVEV (reference sequence). CDR3 region: CASSPGTSGAYEQYF. Here the CDR3 DNA reads TGTGCCAGCAGTCCCGGGACTAGCGGGGCCTACGAGCAGTACTTC.

This sequence joins TRBV7-2 and TRBJ2-1; D assignment may be TRBD1 or TRBD2 (5 bases each). This CDR3 has 15 amino acids. V lost 5 bases to trimming and J lost 2 bases, with 13 bases between them. In germline, CDR1 is SGHTA, CDR2 FQGNSA. The CDR3 here is CASSLVGDPYNEQFF. CDR3 bases: TGTGCCAGCAGCCTGGTGGGGGATCCCTACAATGAGCAGTTCTTC.

The V call is TRBV5-4, the J call TRBJ2-7; 7 bases align to TRBD1. The CDR3 length is 12 residues. The germline V gene encodes CDR1 SGHNT and CDR2 YYREEE (reference sequence). The V segment lost 4 bases and the J segment 3 bases; nucleotides outside the gene matches: 1. The CDR3 loop reads CASSRTGYEQYF. The CDR3, as DNA: TGTGCCAGCAGCCGGACAGGCTACGAGCAGTACTTC.

The chain recombines TRBV5-1 with TRBJ2-5; D unresolved. Germline V gives CDR1 SGHRS, CDR2 YFSETQ. Trimming took off 1 base at V and 1 base at J, with 5 bases between the two ends. This CDR3 is built from 13 residues. The CDR3 here is CASSLSSQETQYF. CDR3 coding DNA: TGCGCCAGCAGCTTGAGCAGCCAAGAGACCCAGTACTTC.

The V gene is TRBV20-1, the J gene TRBJ1-2; perhaps TRBD1 as D (5 bases). The V end lost 2 bases, the J end lost 8 bases, and 9 bases lay between the germline ends. Germline lookup yields CDR1 DFQATT and CDR2 SNEGSKA (reference sequence). This CDR3 is built from 11 residues. In DNA, the CDR3 is TGCAGTGCTAGATCCGGGGACGGCTACACCTTC. This encodes CSARSGDGYTF.

V and J are TRBV10-1 and TRBJ1-1, with 8 bases identical to TRBD1. The CDR3 totals 16 residues. Germline CDR1 and CDR2: WNHNN and SYGVQD (reference sequence). Germline trimming cut 5 bases from V and 2 bases from J; bases unmatched to any gene: 10. CDR3 DNA: TGCGCCAGCAGTCGAAGAGGGGCAGGGGGCAACACTGAAGCTTTCTTT. Translating gives CASSRRGAGGNTEAFF.

V is TRBV7-2 and J is TRBJ1-4, with 9 bases lining up with TRBD1. The germline V gene has CDR1 SGHTA and CDR2 FQGNSA. V lost 2 bases, J lost 3 bases, and 7 bases stayed unmatched. This CDR3 is 17 amino acids long. CDR3 DNA sequence: TGTGCCAGCAGCTTAAGGGGCTGGACAGGGGCTAATGAAAAACTGTTTTTT. Protein product: CASSLRGWTGANEKLFF.

The V gene is TRBV19, the J gene TRBJ2-3, with a tentative D call TRBD1 (6 bases). Trimming removed 5 bases from V and 3 bases from J, with 15 bases in between. The germline gives CDR1 LNHDA, CDR2 SQIVND (reference sequence). The CDR3 sequence is 15 residues long. The CDR3 spells CASSAPGHPTDTQYF. CDR3 nucleotide sequence: TGTGCCAGTAGTGCACCGGGACACCCGACAGATACGCAGTATTTT. The whole variable domain, remainder taken from reference TRBV19 and TRBJ2-3, is DGGITQSPKYLFRKEGQNVTLSCEQNLNHDAMYWYRQDPGQGLRLIYYSQIVNDFQKGDIAEGYSVSREKKESFPLTVTSAQKNPTAFYLCASSAPGHPTDTQYFGPGTRLTVL.

This clone came up once. The V call is TRBV6-4, the J call TRBJ2-1; D unresolved. Germline-derived CDR1 and CDR2 are MRHNA and SNTAGT. V lost 3 bases and J lost 0, with 9 bases in between. The CDR3 runs to 15 residues. In DNA, the CDR3 is TGTGCCAGCAGTGAGGGAATAGGCTCCTACAATGAGCAGTTCTTC. Amino acid sequence: CASSEGIGSYNEQFF.

The chain recombines TRBV13 with TRBJ2-5; D could derive from TRBD1 or TRBD2 (5 bases each). Per the germline V gene, CDR1 is PRHDT and CDR2 is FYEKMQ (reference sequence). The CDR3 covers 17 residues. With 7 bases removed from V and 5 bases from J, the gap between germline ends came to 26 bases. DNA for the CDR3: TGTGCCAGCACTTCTCATCGTCCCTCGGGACCGATGGAGACCCAGTACTTC. Its protein product is CASTSHRPSGPMETQYF.

CDR3 region: CASSQAGNYEQYF. The CDR3 DNA sequence: TGCGCCAGCAGCCAAGCGGGAAACTACGAGCAGTACTTC. J is TRBJ2-7 and V is TRBV5-1; 7 nucleotides align to TRBD2. CDR3 length: 13 residues. Germline lookup yields CDR1 SGHRS and CDR2 YFSETQ. The V gene end was trimmed by 4 bases and the J gene end by 3 bases; junction bases not matched to a gene: 4. Supplemented by reference TRBV5-1 and TRBJ2-7, the full variable domain reads KAGVTQTPRYLIKTRGQQVTLSCSPISGHRSVSWYQQTPGQGLQFLFEYFSETQRNKGNFPGRFSGRQFSNSRSEMNVSTLELGDSALYLCASSQAGNYEQYFGPGTRLTVT.

The gene calls are TRBV27 and TRBJ2-1; D call uncertain. The CDR3 consists of 13 residues. The germline V gene encodes CDR1 MNHEY and CDR2 SMNVEV (reference sequence). The V gene lost 4 bases and the J gene lost 0 bases, with 4 bases spanning the gap. The CDR3: CASSYNSYNEQFF. The CDR3 DNA is TGTGCCAGCAGTTATAACTCCTACAATGAGCAGTTCTTC.

This clone was picked up one time. The V and J genes are TRBV11-3 and TRBJ2-1, with D perhaps TRBD2 (5 bases). The V gene lost 0 bases and the J gene lost 7 bases, with 10 bases spanning the gap. From germline, CDR1 is SGHNT and CDR2 YENEEA. CDR3 length equals 14 residues. This CDR3 is CASSLDGRTNEQFF. CDR3 nucleotides: TGTGCCAGCAGCTTAGATGGGAGAACGAATGAGCAGTTCTTC.

This chain connects TRBV7-6 to TRBJ1-1; unclear D gene. The CDR3 loop spans 14 amino acids. Trimming shortened V by 1 base and J by 2 bases, and 8 bases separated the two germline ends. The germline gives CDR1 SGHVS, CDR2 FNYEAQ. CDR3 in amino acids: CASSLVEGNTEAFF. The CDR3 DNA follows: TGTGCCAGCAGCTTAGTGGAGGGTAACACTGAAGCTTTCTTT.

The gene calls are TRBV28 and TRBJ2-1, with D possibly TRBD2 on 6 matching bases. Trimming took off 2 bases at V and 7 bases at J, with 15 bases between the two ends. Germline CDR1 and CDR2: MDHEN and SYDVKM. The CDR3 has 15 amino acids. The DNA for the CDR3 is TGTGCCAGCAGTTTAAGTAGGGCAGGAGGGAATGAGCAGTTCTTC. Its translation is CASSLSRAGGNEQFF.

This clone was counted between two and nine times. The V and J genes are TRBV5-6 and TRBJ2-7; 10 nucleotides line up with TRBD2. Germline V gene data show CDR1 as SGHDT and CDR2 as YYEEEE. The V and J ends lost 4 bases and 1 base, in that order; junction bases with no gene match: 5. The CDR3 loop spans 15 amino acids. Here the CDR3 DNA reads TGTGCCAGCAGCCATAGCGGGAGGACTTCCTACGAGCAGTACTTC. This sequence encodes CASSHSGRTSYEQYF. Complete variable domain (other parts from reference TRBV5-6 and TRBJ2-7): DAGVTQSPTHLIKTRGQQVTLRCSPKSGHDTVSWYQQALGQGPQFIFQYYEEEERQRGNFPDRFSGHQFPNYSSELNVNALLLGDSALYLCASSHSGRTSYEQYFGPGTRLTVT.

This clone appeared a single time. The genes are TRBV14 and TRBJ2-7; weak D call: TRBD1 (5 bases). V dropped 4 bases and J dropped 6 bases, with 13 bases sitting between them. The CDR3 contains 13 residues. Germline V gene sequence: CDR1 SGHDN, CDR2 FVKESK. The CDR3 region is CASSPQGFGEQYF. DNA for the CDR3: TGTGCCAGCAGCCCTCAGGGATTTGGCGAGCAGTACTTC.

The chain couples TRBV6-2 or TRBV6-3 to TRBJ1-5; 7 bases map to TRBD1. The germline CDR1 and CDR2 sequences are MNHEY and SVGEGT. V dropped 5 bases and J dropped 7; count of bases not matched to a gene: 8. The CDR3 length is 14 residues. The CDR3 here is CASSTRQGGQPQHF. CDR3 nucleotide sequence: TGTGCCAGCAGTACCCGACAGGGAGGCCAGCCCCAGCATTTT.

The V call is TRBV19, the J call TRBJ1-5; D gene unclear. CDR1 LNHDA and CDR2 SQIVND come from the germline V gene (reference sequence). Trimming stripped 7 bases from V and 6 bases from J, with 13 bases between. The CDR3 extends over 13 amino acids. CDR3 sequence: CASNLQEGQPQHF. CDR3 nucleotides: TGTGCCAGTAATCTCCAGGAGGGTCAGCCCCAGCATTTT.

Concerning this clone: At one end the junction does not follow the germline gene, possibly because of a read error. The V call is TRBV19, the J call TRBJ1-1; D is possibly TRBD1 (5 bases). Per the germline V gene, CDR1 is LNHDA and CDR2 is SQIVND (reference sequence). The CDR3 length is 12 residues. The CDR3 is CAGSIVDSEAFF. As DNA, the CDR3 is TGTGCCGGTAGTATAGTAGACAGTGAAGCTTTCTTT.

The chain joins TRBV7-8 to TRBJ2-5; 8 positions match TRBD1. The germline gives CDR1 SGHVS, CDR2 FQNEAQ. The V gene end was trimmed by 5 bases and the J gene end by 1 base; junction bases not matched to a gene: 6. The CDR3 consists of 15 residues. The CDR3 DNA follows: TGTGCCAGCAGCCCGGGGACAGGACCCCAAGAGACCCAGTACTTC. Protein sequence: CASSPGTGPQETQYF.